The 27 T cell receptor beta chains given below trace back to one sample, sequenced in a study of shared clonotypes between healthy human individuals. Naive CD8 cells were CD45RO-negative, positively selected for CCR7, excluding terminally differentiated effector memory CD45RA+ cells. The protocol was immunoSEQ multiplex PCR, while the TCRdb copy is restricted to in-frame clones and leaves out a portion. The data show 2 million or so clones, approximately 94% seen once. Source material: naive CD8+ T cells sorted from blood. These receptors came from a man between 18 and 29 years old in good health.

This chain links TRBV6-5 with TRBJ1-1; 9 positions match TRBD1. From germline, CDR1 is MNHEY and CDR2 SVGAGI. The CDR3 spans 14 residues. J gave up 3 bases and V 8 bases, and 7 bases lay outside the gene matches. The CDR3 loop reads CASGAGQGHTEAFF. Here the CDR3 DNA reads TGTGCCAGCGGAGCGGGACAGGGACACACTGAAGCTTTCTTT.

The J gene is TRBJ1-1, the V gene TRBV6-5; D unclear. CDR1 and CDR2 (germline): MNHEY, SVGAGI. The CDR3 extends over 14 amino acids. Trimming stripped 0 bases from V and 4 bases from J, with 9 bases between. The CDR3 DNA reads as TGTGCCAGCAGTTACTCGACCGAGGGCACTGAAGCTTTCTTT. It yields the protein CASSYSTEGTEAFF.

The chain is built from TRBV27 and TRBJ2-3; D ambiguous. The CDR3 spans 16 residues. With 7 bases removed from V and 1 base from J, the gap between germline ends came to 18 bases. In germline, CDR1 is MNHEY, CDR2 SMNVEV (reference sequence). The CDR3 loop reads CASTDLRVSRTDTQYF. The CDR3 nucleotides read TGTGCCAGCACCGACCTTAGGGTCAGTCGCACAGATACGCAGTATTTT.

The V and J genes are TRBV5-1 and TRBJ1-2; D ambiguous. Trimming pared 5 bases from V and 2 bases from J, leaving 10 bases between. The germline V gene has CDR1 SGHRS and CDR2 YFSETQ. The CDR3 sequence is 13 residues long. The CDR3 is CASREGNNYGYTF. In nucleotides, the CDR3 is TGCGCCAGCAGAGAGGGTAACAACTATGGCTACACCTTC.

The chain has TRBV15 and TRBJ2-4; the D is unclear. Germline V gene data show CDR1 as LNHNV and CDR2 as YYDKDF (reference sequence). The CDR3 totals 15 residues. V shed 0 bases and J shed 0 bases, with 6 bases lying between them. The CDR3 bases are TGTGCCACCAGCAGAGATGCCAGAGCCAAAAACATTCAGTACTTC. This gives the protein CATSRDARAKNIQYF.

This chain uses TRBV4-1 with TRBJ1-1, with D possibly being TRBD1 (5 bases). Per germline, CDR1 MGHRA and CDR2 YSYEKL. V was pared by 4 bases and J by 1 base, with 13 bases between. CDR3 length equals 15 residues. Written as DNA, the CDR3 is TGCGCCAGCAGCCTGTGGACGGGGGAGAACACTGAAGCTTTCTTT. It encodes CASSLWTGENTEAFF.

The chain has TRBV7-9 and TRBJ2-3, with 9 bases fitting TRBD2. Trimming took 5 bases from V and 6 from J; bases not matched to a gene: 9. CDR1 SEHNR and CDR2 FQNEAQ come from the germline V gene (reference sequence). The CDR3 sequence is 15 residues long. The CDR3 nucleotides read TGTGCCAGCAGCGACGCGGGGGGGCCTACCGATACGCAGTATTTT. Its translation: CASSDAGGPTDTQYF.

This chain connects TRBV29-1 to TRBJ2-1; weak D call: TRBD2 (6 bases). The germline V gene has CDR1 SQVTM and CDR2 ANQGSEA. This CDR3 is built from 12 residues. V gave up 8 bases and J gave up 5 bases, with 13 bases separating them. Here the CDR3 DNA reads TGCAGCTTAATGACTAGTGACAATGAGCAGTTCTTC. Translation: CSLMTSDNEQFF.

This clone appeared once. This CDR3 reads CASSYRRGQETQYF. CDR3 coding DNA: TGTGCCAGCAGTTACCGTAGGGGGCAGGAGACCCAGTACTTC. The chain links TRBV6-5 to TRBJ2-5, with 7 nucleotides matching TRBD1. The CDR3 has 14 amino acids. Trimming at V came to 2 bases and at J to 5 bases, leaving 5 bases not matched to a gene. The germline V gene has CDR1 MNHEY and CDR2 SVGAGI.

The CDR3 region has the DNA TGTGCCAGCACCAAAACAGGGGGTCGAGAGACCCAGTACTTC. Translated, it gives CASTKTGGRETQYF. The V gene is TRBV7-9, the J gene TRBJ2-5; 8 nucleotides align to TRBD1. The germline CDR1 and CDR2 sequences are SEHNR and FQNEAQ (reference sequence). This CDR3 is built from 14 residues. With V trimmed by 7 bases and J by 4 bases, 8 bases remained unmatched.

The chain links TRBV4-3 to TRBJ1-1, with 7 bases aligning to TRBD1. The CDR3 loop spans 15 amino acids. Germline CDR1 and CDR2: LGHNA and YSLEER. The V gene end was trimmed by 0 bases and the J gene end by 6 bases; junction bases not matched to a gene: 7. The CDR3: CASSQETGWYAEAFF. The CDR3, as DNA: TGCGCCAGCAGCCAAGAGACAGGGTGGTATGCTGAAGCTTTCTTT.

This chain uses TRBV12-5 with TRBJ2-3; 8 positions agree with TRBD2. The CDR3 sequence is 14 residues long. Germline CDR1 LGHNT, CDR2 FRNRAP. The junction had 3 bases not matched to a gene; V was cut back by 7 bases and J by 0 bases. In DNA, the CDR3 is TGTGCTAGTGTGGCGGGAGGTAGCACAGATACGCAGTATTTT. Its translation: CASVAGGSTDTQYF.

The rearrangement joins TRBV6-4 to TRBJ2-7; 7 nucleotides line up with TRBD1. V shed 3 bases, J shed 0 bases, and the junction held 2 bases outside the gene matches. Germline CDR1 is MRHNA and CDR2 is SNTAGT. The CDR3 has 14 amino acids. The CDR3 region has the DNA TGTGCCAGCAGTGAGGACAGGAACTCCTACGAGCAGTACTTC. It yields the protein CASSEDRNSYEQYF.

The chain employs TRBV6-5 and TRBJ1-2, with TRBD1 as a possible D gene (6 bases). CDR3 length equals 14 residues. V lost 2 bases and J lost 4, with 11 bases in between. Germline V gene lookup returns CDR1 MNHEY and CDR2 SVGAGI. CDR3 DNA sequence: TGTGCCAGCAGTTACGGGGGCTCGGGCTATGGCTACACCTTC. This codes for CASSYGGSGYGYTF.

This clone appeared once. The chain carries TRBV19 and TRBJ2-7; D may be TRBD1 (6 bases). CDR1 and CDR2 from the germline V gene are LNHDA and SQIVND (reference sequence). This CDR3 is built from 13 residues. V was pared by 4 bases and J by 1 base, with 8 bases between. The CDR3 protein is CASSTGVSYEQYF. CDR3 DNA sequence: TGTGCCAGTAGTACAGGGGTATCCTACGAGCAGTACTTC.

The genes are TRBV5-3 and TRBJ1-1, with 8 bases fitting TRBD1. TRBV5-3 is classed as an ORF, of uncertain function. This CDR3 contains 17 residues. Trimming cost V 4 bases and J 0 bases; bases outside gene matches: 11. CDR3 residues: CARSPDRALYMNTEAFF. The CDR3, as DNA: TGTGCCAGAAGCCCGGACAGGGCGCTATACATGAACACTGAAGCTTTCTTT.

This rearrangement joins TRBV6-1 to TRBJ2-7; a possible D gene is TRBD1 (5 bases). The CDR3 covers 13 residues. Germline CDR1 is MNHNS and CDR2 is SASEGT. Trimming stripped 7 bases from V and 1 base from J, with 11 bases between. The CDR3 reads CASTATESYEQYF. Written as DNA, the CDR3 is TGTGCCAGCACCGCGACAGAGTCCTACGAGCAGTACTTC.

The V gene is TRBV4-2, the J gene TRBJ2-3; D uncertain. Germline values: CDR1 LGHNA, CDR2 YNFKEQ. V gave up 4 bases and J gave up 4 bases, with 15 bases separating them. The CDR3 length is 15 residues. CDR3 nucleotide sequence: TGTGCCAGCAGCCTACCGGGCCCCCAAGCAGATACGCAGTATTTT. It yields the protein CASSLPGPQADTQYF.

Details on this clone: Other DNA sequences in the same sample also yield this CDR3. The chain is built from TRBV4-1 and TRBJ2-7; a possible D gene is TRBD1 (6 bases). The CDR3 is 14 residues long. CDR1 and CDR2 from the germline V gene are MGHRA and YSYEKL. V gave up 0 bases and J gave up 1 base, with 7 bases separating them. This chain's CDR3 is CASSQDQGSYEQYF. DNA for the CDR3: TGCGCCAGCAGCCAAGATCAGGGGTCCTACGAGCAGTACTTC.

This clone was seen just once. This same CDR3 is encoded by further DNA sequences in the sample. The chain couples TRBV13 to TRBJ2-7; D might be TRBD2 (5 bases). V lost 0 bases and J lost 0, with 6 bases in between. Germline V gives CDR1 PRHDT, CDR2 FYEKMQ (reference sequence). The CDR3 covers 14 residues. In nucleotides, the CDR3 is TGTGCCAGCAGCTTAGGGAGGGCCTCCTACGAGCAGTACTTC. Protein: CASSLGRASYEQYF. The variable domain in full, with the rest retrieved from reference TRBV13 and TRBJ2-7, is AAGVIQSPRHLIKEKRETATLKCYPIPRHDTVYWYQQGPGQDPQFLISFYEKMQSDKGSIPDRFSAQQFSDYHSELNMSSLELGDSALYFCASSLGRASYEQYFGPGTRLTVT.

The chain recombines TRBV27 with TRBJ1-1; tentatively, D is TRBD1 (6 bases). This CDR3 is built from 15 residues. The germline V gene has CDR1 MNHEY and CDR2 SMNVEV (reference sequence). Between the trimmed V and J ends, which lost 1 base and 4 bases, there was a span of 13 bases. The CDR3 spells CASSLFQGSGTEAFF. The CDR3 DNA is TGTGCCAGCAGTTTATTCCAGGGGAGTGGCACTGAAGCTTTCTTT.

The CDR3 region is CASSFSFGAANTEAFF. In nucleotides, the CDR3 is TGTGCCAGCAGCTTCAGCTTCGGGGCCGCGAACACTGAAGCTTTCTTT. The chain has TRBV11-2 and TRBJ1-1; TRBD1 might be the D (5 bases). Per germline, CDR1 SGHAT and CDR2 FQNNGV. Trimming shortened V by 3 bases and J by 1 base, and 15 bases separated the two germline ends. The CDR3 contains 16 residues.

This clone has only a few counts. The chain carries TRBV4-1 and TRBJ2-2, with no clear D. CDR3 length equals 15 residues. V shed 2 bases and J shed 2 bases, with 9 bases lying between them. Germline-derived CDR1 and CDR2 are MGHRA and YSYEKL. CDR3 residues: CASSQYHTNTGELFF. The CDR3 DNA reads TGCGCCAGCAGCCAATACCACACTAACACCGGGGAGCTGTTTTTT.

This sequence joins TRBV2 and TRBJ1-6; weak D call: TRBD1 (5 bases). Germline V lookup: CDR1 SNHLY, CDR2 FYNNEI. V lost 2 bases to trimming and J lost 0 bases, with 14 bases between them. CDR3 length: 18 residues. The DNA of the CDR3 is TGTGCCAGCAGTGAATCCGACCCAGGGAGCTCCTATAATTCACCCCTCCACTTT. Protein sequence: CASSESDPGSSYNSPLHF.

CDR3 sequence reads: CASSDAGTGGRGGYTF. The DNA for the CDR3 is TGTGCCAGCAGCGACGCCGGGACAGGGGGACGTGGTGGCTACACCTTC. V usage is TRBV7-9 and J usage is TRBJ1-2, with 11 bases that match TRBD1. The CDR3 consists of 16 residues. Germline V gene lookup returns CDR1 SEHNR and CDR2 FQNEAQ (reference sequence). Trimming took 5 bases from V and 7 from J; bases not matched to a gene: 12. Supplemented by reference TRBV7-9 and TRBJ1-2, the full variable domain reads DTGVSQNPRHKITKRGQNVTFRCDPISEHNRLYWYRQTLGQGPEFLTYFQNEAQLEKSRLLSDRFSAERPKGSFSTLEIQRTEQGDSAMYLCASSDAGTGGRGGYTFGSGTRLTVV.

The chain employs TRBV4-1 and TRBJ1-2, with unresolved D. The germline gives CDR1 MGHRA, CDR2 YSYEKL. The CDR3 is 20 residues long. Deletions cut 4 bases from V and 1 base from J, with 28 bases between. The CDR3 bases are TGCGCCAGCAGCCCCTCCCCCGACTGGACCGACGCGGGGTTTAACTATGGCTACACCTTC. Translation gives CASSPSPDWTDAGFNYGYTF.

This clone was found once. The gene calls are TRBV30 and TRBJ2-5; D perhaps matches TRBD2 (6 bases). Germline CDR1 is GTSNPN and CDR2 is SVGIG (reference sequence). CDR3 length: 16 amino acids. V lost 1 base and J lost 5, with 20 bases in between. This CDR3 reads CAWSDWPREVGETQYF. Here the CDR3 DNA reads TGTGCCTGGAGTGACTGGCCAAGGGAGGTCGGTGAGACCCAGTACTTC.